Listed below are T cell receptor beta chains from one sample, sequenced in a study of cytomegalovirus exposure and HLA in healthy donors. Measured with immunoSEQ multiplex PCR; TCRdb has only the in-frame clones, and not every one. The sample has fewer than 80,000 clones, roughly 76% seen once. The sequenced sample consisted of PBMCs. The source of these receptors is a man between 18 and 35 years old in good health and CMV-seronegative. Both conserved end residues are part of each CDR3. Fields, in order: V gene, J gene, CDR3 protein.

TRBV14	TRBJ1-1	CASSFRDSYPNTEAFF
TRBV4-1	TRBJ2-4	CASSQDPGLGNIQYF
TRBV27	TRBJ2-2	CASSPRTVNTGELFF
TRBV7-2	TRBJ2-3	CASSLAGSGGIGGTQYF
TRBV6-1	TRBJ1-4	CASSSGTATNEKLFF
TRBV4-1	TRBJ1-1	CASSQAGQGASNTEAFF
TRBV7-2	TRBJ1-2	CASSPTPNYGYTF
TRBV5-1	TRBJ1-3	CASSLRRQGETGNTIYF
TRBV5-6	TRBJ1-2	CASSQLDRVYGYTF
TRBV7-9	TRBJ1-1	CASSYSRDRVEAFF
TRBV9	TRBJ2-2	CASRAGQGTSNTGELFF
TRBV9	TRBJ2-3	CASLPTSGGALDTQYF
TRBV29-1	TRBJ1-5	CSVLGREGQPQHF
TRBV25-1	TRBJ2-5	CASSDSGTSGGYQETQYF
TRBV14	TRBJ2-3	CASSHLRGAGTDTQYF
TRBV19	TRBJ1-1	CASSIEAGENTEAFF
TRBV5-1	TRBJ1-2	CASSGEGNYGYTF
TRBV7-3	TRBJ2-3	CASSSNPGLAGGGADTQYF
TRBV18	TRBJ1-1	CASSPSGGMNTEAFF
TRBV10-3	TRBJ2-2	CAISSRAPNTGELFF
TRBV7-9	TRBJ2-5	CASSLGSGQGFRETQYF
TRBV25-1	TRBJ2-2	CASSSETGSGTGELFF
TRBV28	TRBJ2-1	CASTQKGQGENEQFF
TRBV29-1	TRBJ1-1	CSVEGTGGGGTEAFF
TRBV6-1	TRBJ2-3	CASIGWRGTDTQYF
TRBV27	TRBJ2-2	CASSLGAVGELFF
TRBV9	TRBJ1-1	CASNGGDMNTEAFF
TRBV5-1	TRBJ2-3	CASSPLAGGPDTQYF
TRBV5-1	TRBJ1-2	CASSPWTGGRRNYGYTF
TRBV5-4	TRBJ2-3	CASSLPRRTAGADTQYF
TRBV6-1	TRBJ1-4	CASTLNGQGEEKLFF
TRBV10-3	TRBJ1-5	CAISESANGQGAQHF
TRBV27	TRBJ1-3	CASSLGARVGSGNTIYF
TRBV14	TRBJ2-7	CASSQGDRGDEQYF
TRBV5-1	TRBJ2-5	CASSPGTHQETQYF
TRBV28	TRBJ1-3	CASSLVGQGSGNTIYF
TRBV19	TRBJ2-6	CASSTPPTGSYSGANVLTF
TRBV7-8	TRBJ1-5	CASSPGTGGGSVNQPQHF
TRBV19	TRBJ2-5	CASSQGQGWETQYF
TRBV6-5	TRBJ1-2	CASISDQGGGYTF
TRBV6-6	-	CASSYGTSSYEQYF
TRBV9	TRBJ1-2	CASSGQDLLNYGYTF
TRBV2	TRBJ1-2	CASSEGQNYGYTF
TRBV18	TRBJ2-1	CASSPELSGGNEQFF
TRBV4-1	TRBJ2-5	CASSQDRRAQETQYF
TRBV27	TRBJ1-5	CASSSPGEGQPQHF
TRBV28	TRBJ1-3	CASSLGGQLSGNTIYF
TRBV14	TRBJ1-5	CASSQPEGGESNQPQHF
TRBV27	TRBJ1-4	CASSLGQGSANEKLFF
TRBV2	TRBJ2-3	CASTLREGTTDTQYF
TRBV30	TRBJ1-4	CAWKGLGDEKLFF
TRBV4-3	TRBJ2-3	CASSQEARGLTDTQYF
TRBV7-9	TRBJ1-2	CASSPTGGLYGYTF
TRBV10-1	TRBJ2-5	CASSESRRREETQYF
TRBV28	TRBJ2-5	CASSSPLTERGGLEETQYF
TRBV4-1	TRBJ2-7	CASSQGAEGYEQYF
TRBV13	TRBJ1-2	CASSWDRGQGYTF
TRBV7-9	TRBJ2-5	CASSRTGGFRETQYF
TRBV27	TRBJ2-3	CASSLSAGQVDTQYF
TRBV19	TRBJ2-3	CASSIGLAADTQYF